What follows are 21 T cell receptor beta chains derived from one specimen sequenced in a study of T-cell memory formation after mild COVID-19. From the 5' RACE reads, TCRdb called clonotypes with MiXCR, one entry per CDR3 protein. The sample includes a few hundred thousand distinct CDR3 sequences, less than 20% of them seen just once. Sequenced input: PBMCs or a T cell subset sorted from them (not recorded which). The receptors shown here come from a man aged 18 to 29 who had mild COVID-19 (a few samples of this study predate the infection). Cell type and time point are not known.

The chain recombines TRBV6-2 or TRBV6-3 with TRBJ2-5; D might be TRBD1 (6 bases). Germline-derived CDR1 and CDR2 are MNHEY and SVGEGT. V was pared by 1 base and J by 4 bases, with 13 bases between. CDR3 length: 15 amino acids. CDR3 sequence (DNA): TGTGCCAGCAGTTACTTGGAGGCAGGGGCAGAGACCCAGTACTTC. It translates to CASSYLEAGAETQYF.

This clonotype has just a few counts. J is TRBJ1-1 and V is TRBV4-2; no firm D call. With 0 bases removed from V and 0 bases from J, the gap between germline ends came to 11 bases. CDR3 length: 16 residues. Germline assignment: CDR1 LGHNA and CDR2 YNFKEQ. CDR3 in amino acids: CASSQDSHSLNTEAFF. The CDR3 nucleotides are TGTGCCAGCAGCCAAGATAGTCACAGTCTGAACACTGAAGCTTTCTTT.

This clonotype has only a few counts. The V call is TRBV7-2, the J call TRBJ1-2; 10 bases line up with TRBD1. The V gene's germline CDR1 is SGHTA and CDR2 FQGNSA. The CDR3 has 15 residues. J lost 4 bases, V lost 4 bases, and 6 bases had no gene match. DNA for the CDR3: TGTGCCAGCAGCTCTCAGACAGGGGGCTTCTATGGCTACACCTTC. This sequence encodes CASSSQTGGFYGYTF.

This clonotype was seen only a few times. The J gene is TRBJ1-2, the V gene TRBV11-2; D may be TRBD1 (5 bases). The CDR3 totals 12 residues. Per germline, CDR1 SGHAT and CDR2 FQNNGV. The V gene lost 8 bases and the J gene lost 4 bases, with 11 bases spanning the gap. This CDR3 reads CASYRQSYGYTF. The CDR3 DNA reads TGTGCCAGCTACCGACAGAGCTATGGCTACACCTTC.

This clonotype was detected a few times. The chain links TRBV7-9 to TRBJ2-5; D is unclear. The CDR3 consists of 14 residues. CDR1 and CDR2 (germline): SEHNR, FQNEAQ (reference sequence). V was trimmed by 6 bases and J by 2 bases, leaving 13 bases between them. The chain's CDR3 is CASSPPSLQETQYF. CDR3 nucleotides: TGTGCCAGCAGTCCCCCCAGTCTGCAAGAGACCCAGTACTTC.

The chain combines TRBV7-2 with TRBJ2-5; D is undetermined. The V and J ends lost 2 bases and 1 base respectively, with 14 bases between them. Germline V gives CDR1 SGHTA, CDR2 FQGNSA. The CDR3 extends over 16 amino acids. The CDR3 is CASSLPILPVQETQYF. CDR3 DNA: TGTGCCAGCAGCTTACCGATTCTACCGGTCCAAGAGACCCAGTACTTC.

This clonotype was detected a few times. The V call is TRBV6-2 or TRBV6-3, the J call TRBJ2-1, with 15 bases fitting TRBD2. CDR3 length: 17 residues. Germline lookup yields CDR1 MNHEY and CDR2 SVGEGT. V shed 5 bases, J shed 0 bases, and the junction held 2 bases outside the gene matches. CDR3 nucleotide sequence: TGTGCCAGCAGTGGACTAGCGGGGGGGGGCTCCTACAATGAGCAGTTCTTC. It yields the protein CASSGLAGGGSYNEQFF.

The chain combines TRBV7-8 with TRBJ1-1, with a tentative D call TRBD1 (6 bases). This CDR3 comprises 15 residues. V lost 4 bases to trimming and J lost 6 bases, with 18 bases between them. Germline-derived CDR1 and CDR2 are SGHVS and FQNEAQ. The CDR3, as DNA: TGTGCCAGCAGCTCACCACAGGGATCGATCCCTGAAGCTTTCTTT. Its translation: CASSSPQGSIPEAFF.

This clonotype turned up a few times. This chain links TRBV6-2 or TRBV6-3 with TRBJ1-5; D might be TRBD1 (5 bases). CDR3 length equals 15 residues. Germline V lookup: CDR1 MNHEY, CDR2 SVGEGT. V was clipped by 3 bases and J by 0 bases, with 9 bases between them. CDR3 in amino acids: CASSYRGNSNQPQHF. The DNA of the CDR3 is TGTGCCAGCAGTTATCGGGGCAATAGCAATCAGCCCCAGCATTTT.

Only a few counts were recorded for this clonotype. V and J are TRBV24-1 and TRBJ1-1; 7 bases match TRBD1. The V segment lost 9 bases and the J segment 8 bases; nucleotides outside the gene matches: 5. The CDR3 consists of 11 residues. Germline values: CDR1 KGHDR, CDR2 SFDVKD. This CDR3 reads CATLEDREAFF. The CDR3 DNA reads TGTGCCACCTTAGAGGACAGGGAAGCTTTCTTT.

The rearrangement uses TRBV7-2 and TRBJ2-7; TRBD2 agrees at 9 bases. With 4 bases clipped from V and 6 bases from J, the junction kept 4 bases outside the gene matches. CDR3 length: 13 residues. Looked up from germline, CDR1 is SGHTA and CDR2 is FQGNSA. In DNA form, the CDR3 reads TGTGCCAGCAGCTGGGGACTAGCAGGCGAGCAGTACGTC. Its translation is CASSWGLAGEQYV.

This clonotype came up many times. J is TRBJ2-7 and V is TRBV7-6; 8 nucleotides line up with TRBD1. Trimming took 5 bases from V and 2 from J; bases not matched to a gene: 5. The CDR3 sequence is 14 residues long. From germline, CDR1 is SGHVS and CDR2 FNYEAQ. The CDR3 reads CASSQTGETYEQYF. The CDR3 nucleotides are TGTGCCAGCAGCCAGACAGGGGAGACCTACGAGCAGTACTTC. The full variable domain, its missing parts supplied by reference TRBV7-6 and TRBJ2-7, is GAGVSQSPRYKVTKRGQDVALRCDPISGHVSLYWYRQALGQGPEFLTYFNYEAQQDKSGLPNDRFSAERPEGSISTLTIQRTEQRDSAMYRCASSQTGETYEQYFGPGTRLTVT.

The table lists this clonotype with a few counts. The chain carries TRBV6-1 and TRBJ2-2, with D unresolved. With 0 bases removed from V and 4 bases from J, the gap between germline ends came to 6 bases. The CDR3 loop spans 14 amino acids. Germline V gene data show CDR1 as MNHNS and CDR2 as SASEGT. CDR3 sequence (DNA): TGTGCCAGCAGTGAAGCGCGAAGCACCGGGGAGCTGTTTTTT. Translating it yields CASSEARSTGELFF.

This chain joins TRBV7-2 and TRBJ1-2; maybe TRBD1 (6 bases). The CDR3 sequence is 14 residues long. Germline V lookup: CDR1 SGHTA, CDR2 FQGNSA. Trimming left V 1 base short and J 4 bases short, with 10 bases between. The CDR3 sequence is CASSLVGGSYGYTF. CDR3 bases: TGTGCCAGCAGCTTAGTAGGGGGTAGCTATGGCTACACCTTC.

V is TRBV4-3 and J is TRBJ2-3, with 12 bases that match TRBD2. Per the germline V gene, CDR1 is LGHNA and CDR2 is YSLEER. The ends lost 4 bases at V and 4 bases at J; junction bases unmatched: 6. The CDR3 length is 16 residues. The CDR3 loop is CASSLRTSGGSDTQYF. The CDR3 DNA reads as TGCGCCAGCAGCCTAAGAACTAGCGGGGGGTCAGATACGCAGTATTTT.

The chain is built from TRBV4-3 and TRBJ2-7; TRBD2 matches at 7 bases. The V and J ends lost 0 bases and 3 bases, in that order; junction bases with no gene match: 5. CDR1 and CDR2 from the germline V gene are LGHNA and YSLEER. This CDR3 comprises 15 residues. The chain's CDR3 is CASSQDWQRGYEQYF. CDR3 DNA: TGCGCCAGCAGCCAAGACTGGCAGCGGGGCTACGAGCAGTACTTC.

This chain joins TRBV20-1 and TRBJ1-2, with a tentative D call TRBD1 (5 bases). Germline CDR1 reads DFQATT; CDR2 reads SNEGSKA (reference sequence). CDR3 size: 13 residues. V lost 1 base to trimming and J lost 8 bases, with 14 bases between them. The CDR3 bases are TGCAGTGCTAGAGGGCGCGGAGGGGTCGGCTACACCTTC. It specifies CSARGRGGVGYTF.

The rearrangement joins TRBV2 to TRBJ1-6; the D gene is possibly TRBD1 (5 bases). Between the trimmed V and J ends, which lost 1 base and 10 bases, there was a span of 17 bases. The CDR3 sequence is 16 residues long. Germline V gene sequence: CDR1 SNHLY, CDR2 FYNNEI. CDR3 nucleotide sequence: TGTGCCAGCAGTGAAGAGTCGGCAGGGACCTCCTCACCCCTCCACTTT. As protein: CASSEESAGTSSPLHF.

A few counts support this clonotype. The V call is TRBV7-2, the J call TRBJ2-1; TRBD2 aligns across 10 bases. Germline CDR1 and CDR2: SGHTA and FQGNSA. There are 13 residues in the CDR3. V was clipped by 5 bases and J by 7 bases; unmatched bases: 2. CDR3 DNA: TGTGCCAGCAGCCGGACTAGCGGAAATGAGCAGTTCTTC. Protein: CASSRTSGNEQFF.

This clonotype was recorded many times. This sequence joins TRBV7-2 and TRBJ1-2, with a weak D call TRBD1 (5 bases). V gave up 7 bases and J gave up 4 bases, with 19 bases separating them. CDR1 SGHTA and CDR2 FQGNSA come from the germline V gene. The CDR3 has 15 amino acids. In nucleotides, the CDR3 is TGTGCCAGCACCCCTCCCACGACAGCCGTCTATGGCTACACCTTC. It is translated as CASTPPTTAVYGYTF. Drawing the rest from reference TRBV7-2 and TRBJ1-2, the complete variable domain is GAGVSQSPSNKVTEKGKDVELRCDPISGHTALYWYRQSLGQGLEFLIYFQGNSAPDKSGLPSDRFSAERTGGSVSTLTIQRTQQEDSAVYLCASTPPTTAVYGYTFGSGTRLTVV.

This clonotype was found a few times. The chain is built from TRBV12-3 or TRBV12-4 and TRBJ2-7; D remains unclear. The CDR3 is 12 residues long. Trimming removed 0 bases at V and 6 bases at J, with 6 bases between. CDR3 loop: CASSLAGSEQYF. The CDR3 nucleotides read TGTGCCAGCAGTTTAGCGGGGTCCGAGCAGTACTTC.